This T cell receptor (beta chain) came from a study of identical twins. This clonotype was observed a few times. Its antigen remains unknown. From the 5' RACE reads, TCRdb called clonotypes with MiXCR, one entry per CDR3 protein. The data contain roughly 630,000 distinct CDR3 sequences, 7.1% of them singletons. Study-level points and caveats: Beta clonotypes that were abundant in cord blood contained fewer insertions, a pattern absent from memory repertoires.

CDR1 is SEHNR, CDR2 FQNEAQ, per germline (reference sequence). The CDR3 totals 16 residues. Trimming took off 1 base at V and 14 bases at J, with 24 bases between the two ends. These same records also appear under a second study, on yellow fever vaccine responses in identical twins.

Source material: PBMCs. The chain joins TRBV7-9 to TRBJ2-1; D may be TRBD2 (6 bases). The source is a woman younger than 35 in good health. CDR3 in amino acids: CASSLEAVGEANRKFF. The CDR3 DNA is TGTGCCAGCAGCTTAGAGGCCGTGGGGGAGGCGAACCGAAAGTTCTTC.